These T cell receptor beta chains were read from a single sample in a study of T cell clones after liver transplantation. Sequencing used immunoSEQ multiplex PCR; TCRdb keeps in-frame clones, though not all of them. The sample yields under 60,000 clones, around 70% seen once. Sequencing was performed on CD4+ T cells from blood, taken at the 22-month timepoint. These TCRs come from a human patient who received a liver transplant. Some T cells may be graft donor cells. Both conserved end residues are part of each CDR3. Clone size, where shown, is once, few, many, or a class for clones that have expanded.

TRBV7-7 few CASSLGAGPLDEQFF
TRBV9 NA CASSVSNYPTYEQYF
TRBV10-2 NA CASRDLYRGNTEAFF
TRBV7-2 large CASSPPRGRDSPLHF
TRBV7-2 NA CASSSQVSEQYF
TRBV6-1 few CASSGSGGRGTGELFF
TRBV7-7 once CASSLGTSGGTSTDTQYF
TRBV28 NA CASSPLTGYNEQYF
TRBV19 NA CASSPQAYLDYEQYF
TRBV7-8 few CASSDRRLVNEKLFF
TRBV4-2 NA CASSQVGYRPSGNTIYF
TRBV6-1 NA CASSETANQPQHF
TRBV7-3 NA CASSLEYREKLFF
TRBV7-9 few CASSLDGTGAGNTIYF
TRBV7-2 NA CASSRGGARDTGELFF
TRBV2 NA CASSRNSQEAEAFF
TRBV6-4 NA CASNSKAAYEQYF
TRBV10-2 NA CASSDRTGPFPPPGYTF
TRBV19 NA CASSITLGSYNSPLHF
TRBV19 NA CASSFHTDTQYF
TRBV28 NA CASSLSLGQMNTEAFF
TRBV9 NA CASSVGGQSNQPQHF
TRBV16 NA CASSPDSSGANVLTF
TRBV7-2 NA CASSLNQGGNQPQHF
TRBV18 NA CASSPRGGYEQYF
TRBV5-4 NA CASSWEKGSGGYTF
TRBV5-6 few CASSLVGFGGAFF
TRBV6-6 NA CASSLQGRGQETQYF
TRBV10-1 NA CASSDTLGIEQYF
TRBV7-6 few CASSYSADRESYEQYF
TRBV6-1 NA CASSAGGRNQPQHF
TRBV7-7 NA CASSPVLLDRGPSNGNIQYF
TRBV11-2 NA CASSLDEGAYEQYF
TRBV6-1 NA CASSEAWRVEKLFF
TRBV19 few CASTTTGGSYGYTF
TRBV7-2 NA CASSLVANRDTEAFF
TRBV5-1 NA CASSLGSGSRFF
TRBV19 NA CASRWDTEAFF
TRBV7-7 NA CASSLSDSAYEQYF
TRBV11-1 NA CASSVSPRVSNTQYF
TRBV5-1 once CASSLGTASYEQYF
TRBV6-4 NA CASSTVAGVDNEQFF
TRBV2 NA CASSPQGRGTEAFF
TRBV2 NA CAGGLQETQYF
TRBV4-2 medium-sized CASSQEVPAGGNTEAFF
TRBV6-4 NA CASSEGGHQPQHF
TRBV5-1 once CASSPGGTGPRAYNSPLHF
TRBV2 many CASSQGTGREYF
TRBV11-2 NA CASSQGRLDGYTF
TRBV6-1 few CASSESGEGLNTF
TRBV28 NA CASGAEFTGNEQFF
TRBV14 few CASSQAGSHGYGYTF
TRBV9 few CASSGLGTRGYTF